This TCR beta chain stems from a study of T cells in localized non-small cell lung cancer. The study's findings and limits: Because only a single region of the tumor was sequenced, heterogeneity remains possible. Exceeding tumor, uninvolved adjacent lung had the highest T cell clonality. Longer survival (overall) was linked to higher T cell density in blood. Adjacent lung held a median 57 of the top 100 tumor clones.

Here immunoSEQ multiplex PCR was the method, and the copy in TCRdb shows in-frame clones only, minus some. The data show around 40,000 clones, 86% seen once. With respect to this clone: Its antigen is currently unknown.

The source is a woman aged 18-49 years with stage III lung adenocarcinoma. The source material was peripheral blood, sampled before any cancer treatment.

The CDR3 region is CASSLSRLGTPDSPLHF. The CDR3 nucleotides are TGTGCCAGCAGCTTATCACGACTCGGGACCCCAGATTCACCCCTCCACTTT. J is TRBJ1-6 and V is TRBV7-8; D might be TRBD1 (5 bases). The CDR3 runs to 17 residues. The V and J ends lost 2 bases and 8 bases respectively, with 19 bases between them. Germline V gives CDR1 SGHVS, CDR2 FQNEAQ.